These 12 T cell receptor beta chains came from one sample sequenced in a study of blood T cell repertoires in COVID-19. Sequencing was performed with immunoSEQ multiplex PCR; in TCRdb, only in-frame clones are kept and a portion is missing. This sample has under 15,000 clones, with about 83% found just once. The sequenced sample was peripheral blood. The receptors shown here come from a man aged 45 to 65 with active COVID-19.

This clone showed up just once. The chain recombines TRBV5-4 with TRBJ2-7, with D perhaps TRBD1 (5 bases). CDR3 length: 16 amino acids. Germline CDR1 and CDR2: SGHNT and YYREEE (reference sequence). The V and J ends lost 0 bases and 0 bases respectively, with 13 bases between them. The CDR3 spells CASSLVPEGVSYEQYF. The DNA for the CDR3 is TGTGCCAGCAGCTTGGTCCCAGAAGGGGTCTCCTACGAGCAGTACTTC. Complete variable domain (other parts from reference TRBV5-4 and TRBJ2-7): ETGVTQSPTHLIKTRGQQVTLRCSSQSGHNTVSWYQQALGQGPQFIFQYYREEENGRGNFPPRFSGLQFPNYSSELNVNALELDDSALYLCASSLVPEGVSYEQYFGPGTRLTVT.

Only one count was recorded for this clone. J is TRBJ2-3 and V is TRBV28; tentative D call: TRBD2 (5 bases). Deletions cut 5 bases from V and 3 bases from J, with 24 bases between. Germline CDR1 MDHEN, CDR2 SYDVKM. The CDR3 sequence is 18 residues long. The DNA for the CDR3 is TGTGCCAGCAGTCCCCCCCTGCTGGTCAGCCGCGGGACAGATACGCAGTATTTT. This gives the protein CASSPPLLVSRGTDTQYF.

The rearrangement links TRBV9 to TRBJ2-1; no clear D gene. Germline V CDR1 and CDR2: SGDLS, YYNGEE. The CDR3 is 14 residues long. V lost 0 bases to trimming and J lost 2 bases, with 6 bases between them. The CDR3 protein is CASSVAAPYNEQFF. The CDR3 DNA follows: TGTGCCAGCAGCGTAGCTGCGCCCTACAATGAGCAGTTCTTC. The entire variable domain, with the rest obtained from reference TRBV9 and TRBJ2-1, is as follows: DSGVTQTPKHLITATGQRVTLRCSPRSGDLSVYWYQQSLDQGLQFLIQYYNGEERAKGNILERFSAQQFPDLHSELNLSSLELGDSALYFCASSVAAPYNEQFFGPGTRLTVL.

The chain links TRBV18 to TRBJ2-7; no definite D call. CDR3 size: 13 residues. Germline CDR1 KGHSH, CDR2 LQKENI. The V end lost 1 base, the J end lost 2 bases, and 6 bases lay between the germline ends. CDR3 DNA sequence: TGTGCCAGCTCACCACGGCTTACCTACGAGCAGTACTTC. It yields the protein CASSPRLTYEQYF.

The rearrangement joins TRBV2 to TRBJ2-1; no firm D call. Looked up from germline, CDR1 is SNHLY and CDR2 is FYNNEI. This CDR3 is 12 amino acids long. Trimming removed 6 bases from V and 5 bases from J, with 8 bases in between. Here the CDR3 DNA reads TGTGCCAGCAGACTACTTGACAATGAGCAGTTCTTC. Amino acids: CASRLLDNEQFF.

The CDR3 spells CASSPTGTSNDEQFF. The CDR3 DNA is TGTGCCAGCAGTCCGACCGGGACTAGTAACGATGAGCAGTTCTTC. The chain has TRBV28 and TRBJ2-1; TRBD2 matches 8 bases. The CDR3 has 15 amino acids. V dropped 5 bases and J dropped 8; count of bases not matched to a gene: 11. Germline loops: CDR1 MDHEN, CDR2 SYDVKM.

The gene calls are TRBV11-2 and TRBJ2-7; D is possibly TRBD2 (6 bases). CDR3 length: 13 residues. CDR1 is SGHAT and CDR2 is FQNNGV in the germline V gene. Trimming shortened V by 1 base and J by 3 bases, and 7 bases separated the two germline ends. This chain's CDR3 is CASSLGTIYEQYF. Written as DNA, the CDR3 is TGTGCCAGCAGCTTAGGGACTATCTACGAGCAGTACTTC.

The rearrangement uses TRBV6-1 and TRBJ1-1, with a possible D match to TRBD1 (5 bases). The CDR3 consists of 17 residues. The germline V gene encodes CDR1 MNHNS and CDR2 SASEGT. V was pared by 1 base and J by 4 bases, with 19 bases between. CDR3 amino acids: CASSEGNSGIFGTEAFF. For the CDR3, the DNA is TGTGCCAGCAGTGAAGGGAACTCAGGGATCTTCGGCACTGAAGCTTTCTTT.

The V gene is TRBV2, the J gene TRBJ2-5; TRBD2 matches at 8 bases. The CDR3 sequence is 18 residues long. In germline, CDR1 is SNHLY, CDR2 FYNNEI. V gave up 4 bases and J gave up 0 bases; unmatched junction bases: 13. The CDR3 protein is CASSAAGGPDWYQETQYF. CDR3 bases: TGTGCCAGCAGTGCGGCGGGAGGCCCCGATTGGTACCAAGAGACCCAGTACTTC.

The chain has TRBV5-1 and TRBJ2-2; 7 nucleotides align to TRBD2. Germline CDR1 SGHRS, CDR2 YFSETQ. This CDR3 region has 17 residues. V dropped 0 bases and J dropped 3; count of bases not matched to a gene: 8. The CDR3 DNA reads as TGCGCCAGCAGCTTGGGCCCGGGGCTAGCGGACACCGGGGAGCTGTTTTTT. It yields the protein CASSLGPGLADTGELFF.

The CDR3 bases are TGTGCCAGCAGCTTGATCGGGGAGGTCCGTCAGGAAGCTTTCTTT. Its translation: CASSLIGEVRQEAFF. The chain couples TRBV5-6 to TRBJ1-1, with D unresolved. The CDR3 loop spans 15 amino acids. V lost 1 base, J lost 8 bases, and 18 bases lay in between. CDR1 is SGHDT, CDR2 YYEEEE, per germline.

The chain combines TRBV20-1 with TRBJ2-7; no firm D call. Trimming shortened V by 5 bases and J by 5 bases, and 10 bases separated the two germline ends. CDR1 is DFQATT and CDR2 is SNEGSKA in the germline V gene (reference sequence). This CDR3 contains 11 residues. CDR3 sequence (DNA): TGCAGTGCTGTGGCCAATAACGAGCAGTACTTC. It translates to CSAVANNEQYF.